The source of this T cell receptor (beta chain) is a study of response to subunit inactivated influenza vaccine. Remarks on this clonotype: Its target is unknown.

Study observations and caveats: Authors suggested each seasonal influenza vaccination recruits few new T cells.

Each CDR3 protein is one row after TCRdb ran MiXCR on the RT-PCR reads. The sample shows around 520,000 distinct CDR3 sequences, around 25% of them seen only once. From germline, CDR1 is ENHRY and CDR2 SYGVKD. The CDR3 is 14 amino acids. V shed 6 bases and J 3 bases; nucleotides not matched to a gene: 4. The chain links TRBV10-3 to TRBJ2-7, with TRBD1 matching 11 bases. This TCR was sampled from a man aged 50 to 59 who received an inactivated influenza vaccine. Material: CD4+ T cells sorted from PBMCs, obtained around 5 days after vaccination. The chain's CDR3 is CAIRPGQGVYEQYF. DNA for the CDR3: TGTGCCATCAGGCCGGGACAGGGGGTCTACGAGCAGTACTTC.